The following is a T cell receptor beta chain sequence with its context. The antigen is not known. This sample is part of a study of shared clonotypes between healthy human individuals. In germline, CDR1 is SGHRS, CDR2 YFSETQ. The CDR3 contains 15 residues. Losses at the gene ends were 4 bases for V and 7 bases for J; bases not matched to a gene: 6. TCRdb keeps only in-frame clones here, not all; method: immunoSEQ multiplex PCR. The sample holds roughly 1.5 million clones; 95% to 99% are singletons and the top ten take roughly 0.4%. Splitting the CD4+ cells yielded a CD45RA+ naive subset and a CD45RA-negative memory subset. Study results and limitations: Generation of non-shared clonotypes was less probable than generation of clonotypes shared by all four donors.

Sequenced: naive CD4+ T cells sorted from blood. Indicated subset: CD45RA+ positively selected. This receptor was taken from a man aged 25 to 45 in good health. The chain uses TRBV5-1 and TRBJ2-2, with 11 nucleotides matching TRBD2. The CDR3 DNA sequence: TGCGCCAGCAGCCCTAGCGGGAGGAAGGGCGGGGAGCTGTTTTTT. Translating it yields CASSPSGRKGGELFF.